The source of this T cell receptor (beta chain) is a study of human T cells and chemical hapten exposure. The V gene lost 1 base and the J gene lost 11 bases, with 5 bases spanning the gap. Germline-derived CDR1 and CDR2 are MGHRA and YSYEKL. The CDR3 has 10 amino acids. This clonotype came up many times. Time point of the sample: patch test 2, 6 weeks after DPC sensitization. Indicated treatment: therapeutic diphenylcyclopropenone sensitization with weekly scalp DPC. One entry per CDR3 protein, called by TCRdb with MiXCR from the RACE reads. The data show a few hundred thousand distinct CDR3 sequences, more than 5% seen once.

This chain links TRBV4-1 with TRBJ1-1; no reliable D call. The source was whole blood, collected in connection with sensitization to the hapten diphenylcyclopropenone (DPC). The receptor was derived from a woman younger than 30 with alopecia areata. Some clones in this sample may be carry-over from other donors' samples. The CDR3 DNA reads as TGCGCCAGCAGCCAAGGAAAGGCTTTCTTT. Translation: CASSQGKAFF.